Each of the 7 T cell receptor beta chains below was sequenced from the same sample in a study of Ad26.COV2.S vaccination and SARS-CoV-2 variants. Sequencing was performed with immunoSEQ multiplex PCR; in TCRdb, only in-frame clones are kept and a portion is missing. The profile covers 440,000 or so clones, with 80% to 90% appearing a single time and about 1.5% taken by the ten largest. The treatment here: about 20 received Ad26.COV2.S at low or high dose, single or two shots; 5 received placebo; per-sample allocation not given. Sample collection was performed on day 63 after the first vaccine or placebo injection. The sample in question was peripheral blood, obtained in a trial of Ad26.COV2.S vaccine versus placebo. The receptors were sampled from a person between 18 and 65 years old who received the Ad26.COV2.S COVID-19 vaccine or a placebo.

This chain joins TRBV4-1 and TRBJ1-2; D unclear. The CDR3 spans 14 residues. Trimming pared 2 bases from V and 3 bases from J, leaving 10 bases between. CDR1 and CDR2 (germline): MGHRA, YSYEKL. The CDR3 is CASSQTTGDYGYTF. CDR3 DNA: TGCGCCAGCAGCCAAACCACGGGAGACTATGGCTACACCTTC.

V gene TRBV5-4 combines with J gene TRBJ2-3, with 9 bases identical to TRBD2. Germline lookup yields CDR1 SGHNT and CDR2 YYREEE (reference sequence). V dropped 4 bases and J dropped 1; count of bases not matched to a gene: 7. This CDR3 is built from 16 residues. The CDR3 nucleotides read TGTGCCAGCAGCCGCCCGGGACTAGCTGGCACAGATACGCAGTATTTT. It is translated as CASSRPGLAGTDTQYF.

This sequence joins TRBV7-2 and TRBJ2-3, with 10 bases matching TRBD1. J gave up 8 bases and V 5 bases, and 10 bases lay outside the gene matches. The CDR3 consists of 15 residues. CDR1 is SGHTA and CDR2 is FQGNSA in the germline V gene. DNA for the CDR3: TGTGCCAGCAGCCAGGGGGACAGGGGTTTTGGTACGCAGTATTTT. Translating it yields CASSQGDRGFGTQYF. Together with reference TRBV7-2 and TRBJ2-3, the CDR3 gives the full variable domain: GAGVSQSPSNKVTEKGKDVELRCDPISGHTALYWYRQSLGQGLEFLIYFQGNSAPDKSGLPSDRFSAERTGGSVSTLTIQRTQQEDSAVYLCASSQGDRGFGTQYFGPGTRLTVL.

The chain couples TRBV27 to TRBJ2-1; D is possibly TRBD1 or TRBD2 (5 bases each). Germline V gene data show CDR1 as MNHEY and CDR2 as SMNVEV (reference sequence). This CDR3 is 17 amino acids long. V lost 2 bases and J 4 bases, leaving 18 bases between the germline ends. CDR3 in DNA: TGTGCCAGCAGTTTAGGGTCGGGACCGCTGGGTTACAATGAGCAGTTCTTC. Amino acids: CASSLGSGPLGYNEQFF.

The rearrangement joins TRBV6-5 to TRBJ1-6; D remains ambiguous. This CDR3 is 15 amino acids long. Trimming pared 7 bases from V and 0 bases from J, leaving 10 bases between. CDR1 MNHEY and CDR2 SVGAGI come from the germline V gene. The CDR3 region is CASTLGHSYNSPLHF. CDR3 bases: TGTGCCAGCACCCTGGGTCACTCCTATAATTCACCCCTCCACTTT.

The rearrangement joins TRBV7-8 to TRBJ1-2, with a possible D match to TRBD1 (6 bases). CDR1 and CDR2 from the germline V gene are SGHVS and FQNEAQ. Trimming cost V 5 bases and J 5 bases, with 15 bases left between them. The CDR3 extends over 14 amino acids. For the CDR3, the DNA is TGTGCCAGCAGCCCGGACAGAGGTCTGTATGGCTACACCTTC. This gives the protein CASSPDRGLYGYTF.

The chain joins TRBV28 to TRBJ1-5; TRBD1 agrees at 7 bases. The germline V gene encodes CDR1 MDHEN and CDR2 SYDVKM. The CDR3 spans 15 residues. The ends lost 5 bases at V and 4 bases at J; junction bases unmatched: 8. CDR3 protein: CASSNTGTANQPQHF. The CDR3, as DNA: TGTGCCAGCAGTAATACCGGGACAGCTAATCAGCCCCAGCATTTT.